Below, 20 T cell receptor beta chains from the same sample are listed, as sequenced in a study of siplizumab effects on memory and regulatory T cells. Repertoires were generated with immunoSEQ multiplex PCR, while TCRdb's copy carries only in-frame clones and drops some. The table shows approximately 60,000 clones, with about 80% occurring only once. What was sequenced was memory CD4+ T cells sorted from blood. The receptors originated from a human donor in good health.

The gene calls are TRBV7-9 and TRBJ1-3; D unclear. Germline V CDR1 and CDR2: SEHNR, FQNEAQ (reference sequence). This CDR3 comprises 13 residues. The V end lost 7 bases, the J end lost 2 bases, and 9 bases lay between the germline ends. The DNA of the CDR3 is TGTGCCAGCAAGTCAGGAGCTGGAAACACCATATATTTT. Amino acid sequence: CASKSGAGNTIYF. Looking up the rest from reference TRBV7-9 and TRBJ1-3 gives the full variable domain: DTGVSQNPRHKITKRGQNVTFRCDPISEHNRLYWYRQTLGQGPEFLTYFQNEAQLEKSRLLSDRFSAERPKGSFSTLEIQRTEQGDSAMYLCASKSGAGNTIYFGEGSWLTVV.

The chain uses TRBV7-8 and TRBJ2-7; 9 bases are shared with TRBD1. The ends lost 5 bases at V and 3 bases at J; junction bases unmatched: 8. Per the germline V gene, CDR1 is SGHVS and CDR2 is FQNEAQ. The CDR3 contains 15 residues. The CDR3: CASSPTGTGYYEQYF. In nucleotides, the CDR3 is TGTGCCAGCAGCCCAACCGGGACAGGGTACTACGAGCAGTACTTC.

This chain connects TRBV4-1 to TRBJ1-4, with D unclear. With 1 base removed from V and 8 bases from J, the gap between germline ends came to 11 bases. This CDR3 has 14 residues. Per the germline V gene, CDR1 is MGHRA and CDR2 is YSYEKL. CDR3 bases: TGCGCCAGCAGCCAAGCAGTAAAGAACGAAAAACTGTTTTTT. It codes for CASSQAVKNEKLFF.

J is TRBJ2-7 and V is TRBV25-1, with TRBD2 matching 7 bases. Germline CDR1 MGHDK, CDR2 SYGVNS. There are 14 residues in the CDR3. Losses at the gene ends were 4 bases for V and 4 bases for J; bases not matched to a gene: 7. CDR3 protein: CASSVSGGRYEQYF. The CDR3 region has the DNA TGTGCCAGCAGTGTATCGGGAGGTAGGTACGAGCAGTACTTC.

The chain joins TRBV29-1 to TRBJ1-1, with D tentatively TRBD1 (5 bases). Germline loops: CDR1 SQVTM, CDR2 ANQGSEA. The V end lost 1 base, the J end lost 0 bases, and 9 bases lay between the germline ends. There are 14 residues in the CDR3. This CDR3 reads CSVEGGRMNTEAFF. As DNA, the CDR3 is TGCAGCGTTGAAGGGGGCAGGATGAACACTGAAGCTTTCTTT.

This sequence joins TRBV6-1 and TRBJ2-3; 12 bases map to TRBD2. The V gene's germline CDR1 is MNHNS and CDR2 SASEGT. The CDR3 sequence is 17 residues long. V trimming: 3 bases; J trimming: 4 bases; junction bases outside the gene matches: 8. DNA for the CDR3: TGTGCCAGCAGTGAGCTAGCGGGGGGGGCCGGAGCAGATACGCAGTATTTT. It yields the protein CASSELAGGAGADTQYF.

CDR3 sequence (DNA): TGCGCCAGCAGACTTCAGGGGGGGAACACAGATACGCAGTATTTT. It is translated as CASRLQGGNTDTQYF. The V gene is TRBV5-1, the J gene TRBJ2-3, with D perhaps being TRBD1 or TRBD2 (7 bases each). Germline CDR1 and CDR2: SGHRS and YFSETQ. The CDR3 length is 15 residues. V shed 5 bases and J shed 2 bases, with 15 bases lying between them.

The CDR3 loop reads CASSQNTDTQYF. The CDR3 DNA sequence: TGCGCCAGCAGCCAAAATACGGATACGCAGTATTTT. The chain uses TRBV5-1 and TRBJ2-3; no clear D. V shed 4 bases and J shed 6 bases, with 9 bases lying between them. This CDR3 is built from 12 residues. Per germline, CDR1 SGHRS and CDR2 YFSETQ.

The rearrangement uses TRBV4-1 and TRBJ2-1; 8 nucleotides align to TRBD2. After removal of 3 bases from V and 3 bases from J, the junction contained 19 bases not matched to a gene. The CDR3 contains 20 residues. Germline CDR1 MGHRA, CDR2 YSYEKL. CDR3 in amino acids: CASSHKISTGGTFRYNEQFF. CDR3 nucleotides: TGCGCCAGCAGCCACAAGATATCTACGGGGGGGACTTTTCGCTACAATGAGCAGTTCTTC.

This clone was detected a few times. The rearrangement joins TRBV28 to TRBJ1-2; D call uncertain. The ends were cut back, 8 bases at V and 4 bases at J, with 17 bases in the middle. Germline V lookup: CDR1 MDHEN, CDR2 SYDVKM. This CDR3 region has 14 residues. The chain's CDR3 is CASGLLGAVYGYTF. CDR3 bases: TGTGCCAGCGGACTGCTGGGAGCAGTCTATGGCTACACCTTC.

The table lists this clone with a few counts. The chain carries TRBV7-2 and TRBJ1-5; D is possibly TRBD1 (6 bases). Germline CDR1 and CDR2: SGHTA and FQGNSA. Trimming pared 4 bases from V and 4 bases from J, leaving 14 bases between. The CDR3 totals 15 residues. The chain's CDR3 is CASSYEQGANQPQHF. For the CDR3, the DNA is TGTGCCAGCAGCTATGAACAGGGAGCGAATCAGCCCCAGCATTTT.

The chain is built from TRBV10-1 and TRBJ1-2; the D gene is possibly TRBD1 (6 bases). Germline lookup yields CDR1 WNHNN and CDR2 SYGVQD (reference sequence). V was pared by 8 bases and J by 2 bases, with 9 bases between. This CDR3 is built from 12 residues. Here the CDR3 reads CASVTGNYGYTF. CDR3 sequence (DNA): TGCGCCAGCGTAACAGGGAACTATGGCTACACCTTC.

This rearrangement joins TRBV6-5 to TRBJ1-2; possibly TRBD1 for D (6 bases). Germline loops: CDR1 MNHEY, CDR2 SVGAGI. V gave up 6 bases and J gave up 6 bases, with 20 bases separating them. This CDR3 is built from 15 residues. The CDR3 loop reads CASSPPGGAWNGYTF. CDR3 coding DNA: TGTGCCAGCAGCCCCCCCGGGGGCGCCTGGAATGGCTACACCTTC.

V and J are TRBV7-2 and TRBJ2-1, with TRBD2 matching 9 bases. The CDR3 contains 15 residues. J lost 6 bases, V lost 6 bases, and 9 bases had no gene match. Germline lookup yields CDR1 SGHTA and CDR2 FQGNSA. The CDR3 DNA reads TGTGCCAGCAGACCTCCGGGACTAGCTTCCAATGAGCAGTTCTTC. The encoded protein is CASRPPGLASNEQFF.

The rearrangement links TRBV20-1 to TRBJ2-7, with TRBD1 as a possible D gene (5 bases). Trimming took off 6 bases at V and 5 bases at J, with 11 bases between the two ends. This CDR3 region has 11 residues. Per germline, CDR1 DFQATT and CDR2 SNEGSKA (reference sequence). The CDR3 nucleotides are TGCAGTGCAGAGTTCAGGGACGAGCAGTACTTC. It specifies CSAEFRDEQYF.

The CDR3 here is CSGGDFAYNEQFF. Written as DNA, the CDR3 is TGCAGCGGAGGGGACTTCGCGTACAATGAGCAGTTCTTC. V is TRBV29-1 and J is TRBJ2-1; the D gene is possibly TRBD2 (6 bases). Germline assignment: CDR1 SQVTM and CDR2 ANQGSEA. The CDR3 loop spans 13 amino acids. V lost 7 bases and J lost 4, with 14 bases in between.

The chain joins TRBV5-6 to TRBJ2-7, with TRBD2 matching 10 bases. The CDR3 runs to 14 residues. V gave up 5 bases and J gave up 2 bases; unmatched junction bases: 4. Germline V gene sequence: CDR1 SGHDT, CDR2 YYEEEE. This CDR3 is CASRTSGVTYEQYF. The CDR3 DNA is TGTGCCAGCAGAACTAGCGGGGTTACCTACGAGCAGTACTTC.

This clone has a single count. This chain links TRBV9 with TRBJ2-3; D is unresolved. From germline, CDR1 is SGDLS and CDR2 YYNGEE. The CDR3 runs to 12 residues. Trimming left V 2 bases short and J 8 bases short, with 9 bases between. The CDR3 is CASSVVGGTQYF. The CDR3 DNA sequence: TGTGCCAGCAGCGTCGTGGGTGGTACGCAGTATTTT.

The rearrangement uses TRBV5-1 and TRBJ2-1; 7 bases align to TRBD2. CDR1 is SGHRS, CDR2 YFSETQ, per germline. Trimming cost V 6 bases and J 7 bases; bases outside gene matches: 10. This CDR3 comprises 14 residues. CDR3 nucleotides: TGCGCCAGCACGTCCCGGGGGGATGGTAATGAGCAGTTCTTC. Protein product: CASTSRGDGNEQFF.

The V and J genes are TRBV6-1 and TRBJ2-5; D perhaps matches TRBD1 (6 bases). Per germline, CDR1 MNHNS and CDR2 SASEGT. The V and J ends lost 6 bases and 4 bases respectively, with 6 bases between them. The CDR3 sequence is 11 residues long. CDR3 region: CASRQGETQYF. DNA for the CDR3: TGTGCCAGCAGACAGGGAGAGACCCAGTACTTC.